A selection of T cell receptor beta chains follows, all from one sample in a study of blood T cell repertoires in COVID-19. Clones were sequenced by immunoSEQ multiplex PCR, and TCRdb holds only the in-frame ones, with some missing. The sample shows around 220,000 clones, over 75% of them seen only once. Source material: peripheral blood. Receptors were obtained from a woman in her thirties or forties who had recovered from COVID-19. CDR3s include the opening cysteine and the closing phenylalanine or tryptophan. A D gene is named only where the DNA matches it firmly. Some rows mark clone size as missing; the rest say once, few, many or name a class of expanded clone.

NA	TRBV19	TRBD2	TRBJ2-4	CASGGRGTRKAKNIQYF	TGTGCCAGTGGGGGCAGAGGGACTAGAAAAGCCAAAAACATTCAGTACTTC
NA	TRBV11-3	NA	TRBJ2-3	CASSLGTSTQYF	TGTGCCAGCAGCTTAGGTACTAGTACGCAGTATTTT
NA	TRBV19	NA	TRBJ1-2	CASSILEDARGYTF	TGTGCCAGTAGTATATTGGAGGACGCTCGGGGCTACACCTTC
NA	TRBV4-2	TRBD2	TRBJ2-1	CASSQGGGTSGGNEQFF	TGTGCCAGCAGCCAAGGGGGCGGGACTAGCGGGGGTAATGAGCAGTTCTTC
NA	TRBV24-1	NA	TRBJ1-2	CATSDFTGSYGYTF	TGTGCCACCAGTGACTTCACCGGGAGCTATGGCTACACCTTC
NA	TRBV11-2	NA	TRBJ2-5	CASSSPARAEETQYF	TGTGCCAGCAGCTCTCCTGCCAGGGCGGAGGAGACCCAGTACTTC
NA	TRBV7-3	TRBD2	TRBJ2-1	CASSPNLGGGDNEQFF	TGTGCCAGCAGCCCGAACCTCGGGGGGGGAGACAATGAGCAGTTCTTC
NA	TRBV7-2	TRBD2	TRBJ2-2	CASSFRPLAGDNTGELFF	TGTGCCAGCAGCTTTAGGCCCCTAGCGGGGGATAACACCGGGGAGCTGTTTTTT
NA	TRBV19	NA	TRBJ1-4	CASSIGNDEKLFF	TGTGCCAGTAGTATTGGCAATGATGAAAAACTGTTTTTT
NA	TRBV4-3	TRBD2	TRBJ2-2	CASSQVLAGFANTGELFF	TGCGCCAGCAGCCAAGTACTAGCGGGGTTCGCGAACACCGGGGAGCTGTTTTTT
NA	TRBV19	NA	TRBJ2-7	CASSMSTGFAEQYF	TGTGCCAGTAGTATGTCCACAGGGTTCGCCGAGCAGTACTTC
NA	TRBV19	TRBD1	TRBJ2-2	CASGTGTGNTGELFF	TGTGCCAGTGGGACCGGGACAGGGAACACCGGGGAGCTGTTTTTT
NA	TRBV28	NA	TRBJ2-7	CASSHPGELPYEQYF	TGTGCCAGCAGCCACCCCGGGGAACTCCCCTACGAGCAGTACTTC
NA	TRBV9	NA	TRBJ2-7	CASNLGPGTPTPEQYF	TGTGCCAGCAATTTGGGTCCGGGGACACCTACCCCAGAGCAGTACTTC
NA	TRBV3-1/TRBV3-2	TRBD2	TRBJ2-1	CASSQRPGGTYNEQFF	TGTGCCAGCAGCCAACGGCCGGGGGGAACCTACAATGAGCAGTTCTTC
NA	TRBV6-5	NA	TRBJ1-1	CATRGVYNTEAFF	TGTGCCACCAGGGGAGTGTACAACACTGAAGCTTTCTTT
NA	TRBV7-9	TRBD2	TRBJ2-1	CASSSGASGGLFF	TGTGCCAGCAGTTCTGGGGCTAGCGGGGGGTTGTTCTTC
once	TRBV7-2	TRBD2	TRBJ2-3	CASSSLAGGLTDTQYF	TGTGCCAGCAGCTCCTTAGCGGGGGGACTCACAGATACGCAGTATTTT
NA	TRBV7-3	NA	TRBJ1-6	CASSLGSSYNSPLHF	TGTGCCAGCAGCTTGGGCAGCTCCTATAATTCACCCCTCCACTTT
NA	TRBV5-1	NA	TRBJ2-2	CASSLTGPSTGELFF	TGCGCCAGCAGCTTGACAGGGCCGAGCACCGGGGAGCTGTTTTTT
NA	TRBV6-5	TRBD1	TRBJ1-2	CASSYPGQGYGYTF	TGTGCCAGCAGTTACCCGGGACAGGGATATGGCTACACCTTC
NA	TRBV12-5	TRBD1	TRBJ2-7	CASDRTGAGYEQYF	TGTGCTAGTGACCGGACAGGGGCGGGATACGAGCAGTACTTC
NA	TRBV9	NA	TRBJ2-1	CASSAGWNEQFF	TGTGCCAGCAGCGCCGGGTGGAATGAGCAGTTCTTC
NA	TRBV5-1	NA	TRBJ2-3	CASSLTSGRRDTQYF	TGCGCCAGCAGCTTGACGTCAGGGCGACGAGATACGCAGTATTTT
NA	TRBV4-2	TRBD2	TRBJ2-7	CASSQAGLAGNEQYF	TGTGCCAGCAGCCAGGCGGGACTAGCGGGAAACGAGCAGTACTTC
NA	TRBV19	NA	TRBJ1-2	CASSMSGREGGGYTF	TGTGCCAGTAGTATGTCCGGCAGGGAGGGAGGTGGCTACACCTTC
NA	TRBV20-1	NA	TRBJ1-1	CSAREGRAFF	TGCAGTGCTAGAGAGGGGCGAGCTTTCTTT
once	TRBV7-9	NA	TRBJ1-1	CASSLDGGTEAFF	TGTGCCAGCAGCTTAGACGGGGGCACTGAAGCTTTCTTT
NA	TRBV10-1	TRBD1	TRBJ2-7	CASGDRSYIAYEQYF	TGCGCCAGCGGGGACAGGTCCTACATCGCCTACGAGCAGTACTTC
NA	TRBV27	NA	TRBJ2-3	CASSFRFTADTQYF	TGTGCCAGCAGTTTTCGATTTACAGCAGATACGCAGTATTTT
NA	TRBV7-2	TRBD1	TRBJ1-2	CASSFSGGNYGYTF	TGTGCCAGCAGCTTCTCAGGGGGTAACTATGGCTACACCTTC
NA	TRBV4-2	TRBD2	TRBJ2-1	CASSQDWGGGEFF	TGTGCCAGCAGCCAAGATTGGGGGGGTGGTGAGTTCTTC
NA	TRBV27	NA	TRBJ1-2	CASSPTGVFYGYTF	TGTGCCAGCAGTCCCACAGGAGTTTTCTATGGCTACACCTTC
NA	TRBV7-8	NA	TRBJ2-4	CASSLGSGSAKNIQYF	TGTGCCAGCAGCTTAGGATCCGGGAGTGCCAAAAACATTCAGTACTTC
NA	TRBV28	TRBD1	TRBJ1-3	CASSFFRTGGSGNTIYF	TGTGCCAGCAGTTTTTTCAGAACAGGGGGCTCTGGAAACACCATATATTTT
NA	TRBV6-5	TRBD2	TRBJ2-2	CASSYSLADGELFF	TGTGCCAGCAGTTACTCCCTAGCGGACGGGGAGCTGTTTTTT
NA	TRBV6-2/TRBV6-3	TRBD2	TRBJ2-3	CASSYTSGSTDTQYF	TGTGCCAGCAGTTACACTAGCGGGAGCACAGATACGCAGTATTTT
NA	TRBV28	TRBD2	TRBJ2-7	CASQARGGSGAYEQYF	TGTGCCAGCCAGGCTCGGGGGGGGTCGGGTGCCTACGAGCAGTACTTC
NA	TRBV9	TRBD1	TRBJ2-2	CASSVGGTGNNGELFF	TGTGCCAGCAGCGTAGGGGGGACAGGGAATAACGGGGAGCTGTTTTTT
NA	TRBV4-3	TRBD1	TRBJ2-5	CASSSRQGETQYF	TGCGCCAGCAGCTCCAGACAGGGAGAGACCCAGTACTTC
NA	TRBV6-2/TRBV6-3	TRBD2	TRBJ2-3	CASSSRGGGGLDTQYF	TGTGCCAGCAGTTCCCGCGGGGGAGGTGGCCTGGATACGCAGTATTTT
once	TRBV19	NA	TRBJ1-4	CASSISDRPTPADEKLFF	TGTGCCAGTAGTATCTCTGACAGGCCCACCCCAGCGGATGAAAAACTGTTTTTT
once	TRBV4-3	TRBD2	TRBJ2-3	CASSQDRGLAGTDTQYF	TGCGCCAGCAGCCAAGATAGAGGACTAGCGGGAACAGATACGCAGTATTTT
NA	TRBV4-3	TRBD2	TRBJ2-5	CASSQDQGGETQYF	TGCGCCAGCAGCCAAGACCAGGGAGGGGAGACCCAGTACTTC